The 9 T cell receptor beta chains below come from one sample, sequenced in a study of blood T cell repertoires in COVID-19. Measured with immunoSEQ multiplex PCR; TCRdb has only the in-frame clones, and not every one. The sample lists about 90,000 clones, roughly 70% occurring once. The sequenced material came from peripheral blood. These receptors all come from a woman at least 80 years old with acute or convalescent COVID-19.

This clone has a single count. The rearrangement links TRBV27 to TRBJ2-2; 8 nucleotides line up with TRBD2. CDR3 length: 16 residues. The ends lost 6 bases at V and 5 bases at J; junction bases unmatched: 11. Germline loops: CDR1 MNHEY, CDR2 SMNVEV (reference sequence). For the CDR3, the DNA is TGTGCCAGCAGGCTAACGCCGGGGGGGCCTACCGGGGAGCTGTTTTTT. Amino acids: CASRLTPGGPTGELFF.

The rearrangement joins TRBV18 to TRBJ2-1, with TRBD2 matching 8 bases. Germline assignment: CDR1 KGHSH and CDR2 LQKENI. This CDR3 has 15 residues. Losses at the gene ends were 3 bases for V and 8 bases for J; bases not matched to a gene: 9. CDR3 sequence: CASSPRGAGADEQFF. CDR3 bases: TGTGCCAGCTCACCGCGGGGGGCGGGGGCTGATGAGCAGTTCTTC.

CDR3: CASSPRRLNSEAFF. CDR3 sequence (DNA): TGTGCCAGTAGTCCGCGTCGCTTAAATTCGGAGGCTTTCTTT. The chain links TRBV19 to TRBJ1-1; no clear D gene. V was pared by 5 bases and J by 11 bases, with 21 bases between. CDR3 length: 14 amino acids. Germline lookup yields CDR1 LNHDA and CDR2 SQIVND (reference sequence).

This clone appeared a single time. This rearrangement joins TRBV5-4 to TRBJ2-3, with D possibly being TRBD2 (6 bases). CDR1 and CDR2 from the germline V gene are SGHNT and YYREEE (reference sequence). V lost 1 base and J 0 bases, leaving 12 bases between the germline ends. The CDR3 extends over 16 amino acids. The CDR3 region has the DNA TGTGCCAGCAGCTTGAGGTTAGCGGCTAGCACAGATACGCAGTATTTT. Translating gives CASSLRLAASTDTQYF.

The chain is built from TRBV6-6 and TRBJ1-6; D is unresolved. In germline, CDR1 is MNHNY, CDR2 SVGAGI (reference sequence). Trimming took off 7 bases at V and 3 bases at J, with 10 bases between the two ends. This CDR3 is 14 amino acids long. This CDR3 reads CASTRENYNSPLHF. The CDR3 region has the DNA TGTGCCAGCACCCGGGAGAACTATAATTCACCCCTCCACTTT.

In nucleotides, the CDR3 is TGTGCCACCGGGGACAGGCCCGAAGGTTCACCCCTCCACTTT. Protein sequence: CATGDRPEGSPLHF. The genes are TRBV6-5 and TRBJ1-6, with TRBD1 identical over 8 bases. The germline CDR1 and CDR2 sequences are MNHEY and SVGAGI. V dropped 10 bases and J dropped 9; count of bases not matched to a gene: 11. The CDR3 has 14 residues.

This clone was counted a single time. J is TRBJ2-6 and V is TRBV7-8; D might be TRBD1 or TRBD2, each matching 5 bases. The CDR3 has 16 residues. Germline V lookup: CDR1 SGHVS, CDR2 FQNEAQ. V dropped 5 bases and J dropped 4 bases, with 15 bases sitting between them. CDR3 nucleotides: TGTGCCAGCAGCCGGAGGCCAGGGTACGGGGCCAACGTCCTGACTTTC. Translating gives CASSRRPGYGANVLTF.

The chain has TRBV5-1 and TRBJ1-2; D remains ambiguous. Trimming stripped 1 base from V and 6 bases from J, with 7 bases between. CDR3 length: 12 amino acids. The germline CDR1 and CDR2 sequences are SGHRS and YFSETQ. The CDR3 loop reads CASSLTEDGYTF. DNA for the CDR3: TGCGCCAGCAGCTTGACAGAAGATGGCTACACCTTC.

This clone was observed a handful of times. The chain links TRBV5-1 to TRBJ1-1; TRBD1 aligns across 9 bases. Germline V gives CDR1 SGHRS, CDR2 YFSETQ. Trimming removed 4 bases from V and 7 bases from J; junction bases left unmatched: 11. This CDR3 is 15 amino acids long. The CDR3 protein is CASSLRTGDASEAFF. The CDR3, as DNA: TGCGCCAGCAGCCTCAGGACAGGGGATGCGAGTGAAGCTTTCTTT.